This TCR beta chain was sequenced during a study of cytomegalovirus exposure and HLA in healthy donors. Study results and caveats: Reportedly, TCR beta sequences accurately predicted HLA-A and HLA-B alleles in most subjects.

Primers: 60 Vbeta forward and 13 Jbeta reverse. TCRdb's table, derived via immunoSEQ multiplex PCR, lists solely in-frame clones and lacks some. Seen here are 100,000 to 150,000 clones, over 65% observed once, and the top ten hold 6.5% to 9.5%. This clone turned up a few times. Antigen specificity is unknown. The ends were cut back, 3 bases at V and 0 bases at J, with 14 bases in the middle. The CDR3 sequence is 16 residues long. The V gene's germline CDR1 is LNHDA and CDR2 SQIVND (reference sequence). The rearrangement joins TRBV19 to TRBJ1-1; the D gene is possibly TRBD1 (5 bases). Input material: PBMCs. The source of this sequence is a woman in her 40s in good health and CMV-seropositive. The CDR3 sequence: CASSIPGGWMNTEAFF. The CDR3 DNA reads TGTGCCAGTAGTATCCCCGGGGGATGGATGAACACTGAAGCTTTCTTT. Supplemented by reference TRBV19 and TRBJ1-1, the full variable domain reads DGGITQSPKYLFRKEGQNVTLSCEQNLNHDAMYWYRQDPGQGLRLIYYSQIVNDFQKGDIAEGYSVSREKKESFPLTVTSAQKNPTAFYLCASSIPGGWMNTEAFFGQGTRLTVV.